This T cell receptor beta chain was captured by sequencing in a study of shared clonotypes between healthy human individuals. Generated by immunoSEQ multiplex PCR, the TCRdb table keeps only in-frame clones and is missing some. The sample includes 950,000 to 1,300,000 clones, 60% to 80% of them seen just once. The CDR3 is 15 amino acids. With 0 bases removed from V and 0 bases from J, the gap between germline ends came to 6 bases. Germline V gene data show CDR1 as SGHAT and CDR2 as FQNNGV. This receptor was obtained from a man between 18 and 29 years old in good health. Sequenced input: memory CD4+ T cells sorted from blood. The subset denotes: CD45RA-negative fraction. The chain combines TRBV11-2 with TRBJ1-5; D is uncertain. CDR3 bases: TGTGCCAGCAGCTTAGACAGGACTAGCAATCAGCCCCAGCATTTT. Encoded protein: CASSLDRTSNQPQHF.